This T cell receptor (beta chain) comes out of a study of cytomegalovirus exposure and HLA in healthy donors. Study-wide results and caveats: Investigators reported 164 TCR beta chains as tied to cytomegalovirus.

60 Vbeta and 13 Jbeta primers were used in PCR. Some clones are missing from TCRdb's copy, which holds only in-frame ones; the method was immunoSEQ multiplex PCR. This sample has 150,000 to 200,000 clones, with about 81% found just once. The CDR3 contains 15 residues. Trimming stripped 0 bases from V and 0 bases from J, with 9 bases between. Germline V CDR1 and CDR2: SEHNR, FQNEAQ (reference sequence). This clone was counted a single time. As yet, its antigen is unknown. The sequence derives from a woman aged 25 to 39 in good health and CMV-seronegative. The V call is TRBV7-9, the J call TRBJ2-7, with D perhaps TRBD1 (6 bases). Sequenced material: PBMCs. The DNA for the CDR3 is TGTGCCAGCAGCTTAGCGACAGGCCTCTCCTACGAGCAGTACTTC. Its protein is CASSLATGLSYEQYF.